Listed below are T cell receptor beta chains from one sample, sequenced in a study of CD8 T cells in Susac syndrome. Via MiXCR, TCRdb re-called the immunoSEQ multiplex PCR reads, giving one row per CDR3 protein. The profile shows 200,000 to 250,000 distinct CDR3 sequences, approximately 94% of them singletons. Sequenced sample: CD4+ T cells from PBMCs. All receptors derive from a human donor with Susac syndrome. Both conserved end residues are part of each CDR3. D genes are given only for firm matches. Clone size is given for some rows only: seen once, a few or many times, or a class if the clone is expanded.

D: TRBD1
J: TRBJ2-6
V: TRBV11-1
size: -
DNA: TGTGCCAGCAGCTTGGGGCAGGGGGCTGGGGCCAACGTCCTGACTTTC
CDR3: CASSLGQGAGANVLTF

D: -
J: TRBJ1-1
V: TRBV3-1
size: few
DNA: TGTGCCAGCAGCCAGGGGGGTTCCACTGAAGCTTTCTTT
CDR3: CASSQGGSTEAFF

D: TRBD2
J: TRBJ2-5
V: TRBV30
size: -
DNA: TGTGCCTGGAGTCGGGGGGACCAAGAGACCCAGTACTTC
CDR3: CAWSRGDQETQYF

D: TRBD2
J: TRBJ2-5
V: TRBV18
size: -
DNA: TGTGCCAGCTCACCACCCGGGAGGGCGATGGGACAAGAGACCCAGTACTTC
CDR3: CASSPPGRAMGQETQYF

D: -
J: TRBJ1-3
V: TRBV6-6
size: -
DNA: TGTGCCAGCAGTTATGGCGGGGGGCTGGAAGGAAACACCATATATTTT
CDR3: CASSYGGGLEGNTIYF

D: -
J: TRBJ1-2
V: TRBV14
size: once
DNA: TGTGCCAGCAGCCAGGCCGTACAGGGAATCTATGGCTACACCTTC
CDR3: CASSQAVQGIYGYTF

D: -
J: TRBJ1-1
V: TRBV25-1
size: -
DNA: TGTGCCAGCAGGCCTACTGAAACTGAAGCTTTCTTT
CDR3: CASRPTETEAFF

D: -
J: TRBJ1-2
V: TRBV20-1
size: -
DNA: TGCAGTGCTAGAGCTTCCCATGGCTACACCTTC
CDR3: CSARASHGYTF

D: TRBD1
J: TRBJ2-1
V: TRBV19
size: -
DNA: TGTGCCAGTAGTCGAGACAGGGCCAGTTCCTACAATGAGCAGTTCTTC
CDR3: CASSRDRASSYNEQFF

D: TRBD1
J: TRBJ2-5
V: TRBV7-2
size: -
DNA: TGTGCCAGCAGCTCTTCCTTGGACAGGGGGCGGGAGACCCAGTACTTC
CDR3: CASSSSLDRGRETQYF

D: -
J: TRBJ1-4
V: TRBV25-1
size: -
DNA: TGTGCCAGCAGAGCCTCCGCACAGGGACGTAATGAAAAACTGTTTTTT
CDR3: CASRASAQGRNEKLFF

D: -
J: TRBJ2-5
V: TRBV28
size: -
DNA: TGTGCCAGCACCCGGACCCCCCGGCGAGAGACCCAGTACTTC
CDR3: CASTRTPRRETQYF

D: -
J: TRBJ1-5
V: TRBV27
size: -
DNA: TGTGCCAGCAGTTTACTGCCCAATCAGCCCCAGCATTTT
CDR3: CASSLLPNQPQHF

D: TRBD1
J: TRBJ1-2
V: TRBV5-1
size: -
DNA: TGCGCCAGCAGCTTGGTCGGGACAGGGGGATCTTTCACCTTC
CDR3: CASSLVGTGGSFTF

D: -
J: TRBJ1-1
V: TRBV3-1
size: -
DNA: TGTGCCAGCAGCCAAGAAACGGGCGGGGCGACTGAAGCTTTCTTT
CDR3: CASSQETGGATEAFF

D: TRBD2
J: TRBJ2-1
V: TRBV9
size: -
DNA: TGTGCCAGCAGCGTAGGGGCTAGCGGGACCAACAATGAGCAGTTCTTC
CDR3: CASSVGASGTNNEQFF

D: -
J: TRBJ1-2
V: TRBV3-1
size: -
DNA: TGTGCCAGCAGCCAAGAGACCTTGGGACTCCTGGAGGGCTACACCTTC
CDR3: CASSQETLGLLEGYTF

D: TRBD2
J: TRBJ2-5
V: TRBV3-1
size: -
DNA: TGTGCCAGCAGCCAAGGGCCTAGCGGCCAAGAGACCCAGTACTTC
CDR3: CASSQGPSGQETQYF

D: -
J: TRBJ2-5
V: TRBV18
size: -
DNA: TGTGCCAGCTCACCGACGACAGCGGAGACCCAGTACTTC
CDR3: CASSPTTAETQYF

D: -
J: TRBJ2-7
V: TRBV19
size: -
DNA: TGTGCCAGTAGTTCGACTCCGGGGACGGGAGCCTACGAGCAGTACTTC
CDR3: CASSSTPGTGAYEQYF

D: TRBD2
J: TRBJ2-5
V: TRBV20-1
size: -
DNA: TGCAGTGCTACTAAAGGACTAGCGGGGGGCCGGAAGCAAGAGACCCAGTACTTC
CDR3: CSATKGLAGGRKQETQYF

D: TRBD1
J: TRBJ1-2
V: TRBV29-1
size: once
DNA: TGCAGCGTTGACGATACAGGGGGCGTTAGCTATGGCTACACCTTC
CDR3: CSVDDTGGVSYGYTF

D: -
J: TRBJ1-5
V: TRBV7-8
size: -
DNA: TGTGCCAGCAACCTAGGGGTGGGTAATCAGCCCCAGCATTTT
CDR3: CASNLGVGNQPQHF

D: -
J: TRBJ2-1
V: TRBV19
size: once
DNA: TGTGCCAGTAGTATGTATCAGGACAATGAGCAGTTCTTC
CDR3: CASSMYQDNEQFF

D: TRBD1
J: TRBJ1-2
V: TRBV7-9
size: -
DNA: TGTGCCAGCAGCCCCATGGGGCAGGGGGCGTATGGCTACACCTTC
CDR3: CASSPMGQGAYGYTF

D: -
J: TRBJ2-3
V: TRBV4-2
size: -
DNA: TGTGCCAGCAGCCAAGAGTCGCCTCCCCGCACAGATACGCAGTATTTT
CDR3: CASSQESPPRTDTQYF

D: TRBD2
J: TRBJ2-1
V: TRBV4-3
size: -
DNA: TGCGCCAGCAGCCAAGACCCTAGCGGGGGCCCTCGGGATGAGCAGTTCTTC
CDR3: CASSQDPSGGPRDEQFF

D: TRBD2
J: TRBJ2-3
V: TRBV6-2/TRBV6-3
size: -
DNA: TGTGCCAGCAATGGACTAGCGGGATCGGCGCAGTATTTT
CDR3: CASNGLAGSAQYF

D: -
J: TRBJ1-3
V: TRBV18
size: -
DNA: TGTGCCAGCTCACCACAACAGCTCTCTGGAAACACCATATATTTT
CDR3: CASSPQQLSGNTIYF

D: -
J: TRBJ2-2
V: TRBV12-3/TRBV12-4
size: -
DNA: TGTGCCAGCAGTTTAGGCGGAGGGGGGAGCGCCGGGGAGCTGTTTTTT
CDR3: CASSLGGGGSAGELFF

D: -
J: TRBJ2-5
V: TRBV7-2
size: -
DNA: TGTGCCAGCAGCCGGCCGGGGGTATTAGAGACCCAGTACTTC
CDR3: CASSRPGVLETQYF

D: TRBD1
J: TRBJ2-3
V: TRBV7-3
size: -
DNA: TGTGCCAGCAGCTTAAGGGGACAGGGGTTCACAGATACGCAGTATTTT
CDR3: CASSLRGQGFTDTQYF

D: -
J: TRBJ1-2
V: TRBV19
size: -
DNA: TGTGCCACCGACCCGGGGTTTTCGAACTATGGCTACACCTTC
CDR3: CATDPGFSNYGYTF

D: TRBD1
J: TRBJ1-1
V: TRBV6-4
size: -
DNA: TGTGCCAGCAGGGAGACAGGGGGCACTGAAGCTTTCTTT
CDR3: CASRETGGTEAFF

D: TRBD2
J: TRBJ2-7
V: TRBV20-1
size: -
DNA: TGCAGTGCTAATAGGCGGGGGGGCCTAGTATCCTACGAGCAGTACTTC
CDR3: CSANRRGGLVSYEQYF

D: TRBD1
J: TRBJ1-5
V: TRBV5-1
size: -
DNA: TGCGCCAGCAGCTTGGACAGGGGGTCTGATCAGCCCCAGCATTTT
CDR3: CASSLDRGSDQPQHF

D: -
J: TRBJ1-5
V: TRBV6-6
size: -
DNA: TGTGCCAGCAGTTATCCGTCAACCGGGAGCAATCAGCCCCAGCATTTT
CDR3: CASSYPSTGSNQPQHF

D: -
J: TRBJ1-2
V: TRBV5-1
size: -
DNA: TGCGCCAGCAGGGCGGCAGGGGATGGCTACACCTTC
CDR3: CASRAAGDGYTF

D: TRBD2
J: TRBJ2-3
V: TRBV20-1
size: once
DNA: TGCAGTGCTGTACCGTTAGCGGGAGACACAGATACGCAGTATTTT
CDR3: CSAVPLAGDTDTQYF

D: -
J: TRBJ1-6
V: TRBV7-2
size: -
DNA: TGTGCCAGCGGAGCCTGGGGGGGGACCTCTAATTCACCCCTCCACTTT
CDR3: CASGAWGGTSNSPLHF

D: -
J: TRBJ2-5
V: TRBV3-1
size: -
DNA: TGTGCCAGCAGCCAGACCGGGGTCCAGTACTTC
CDR3: CASSQTGVQYF

D: -
J: TRBJ1-1
V: TRBV4-3
size: once
DNA: TGCGCCAGCAGCCAAGACAGGAAGGTGACTGAAGCTTTCTTT
CDR3: CASSQDRKVTEAFF

D: -
J: TRBJ1-1
V: TRBV2
size: -
DNA: TGTGCCAGCAGGGCGACAGGATTCACTGAAGCTTTCTTT
CDR3: CASRATGFTEAFF

D: -
J: TRBJ2-5
V: TRBV20-1
size: -
DNA: TGCAGTGCTAGAGGTCAGGGGCTGACTAGGAGCCAAGAGACCCAGTACTTC
CDR3: CSARGQGLTRSQETQYF

D: -
J: TRBJ1-1
V: TRBV7-2
size: -
DNA: TGTGCCAGCAGCTTAGTAGGGGACGCCTCGAAAGCTTTCTTT
CDR3: CASSLVGDASKAFF